The clone carrying this T cell receptor (beta chain) occurred a few times. Antigen: not known. The sample belongs to a study of blood T cells in healthy people across ages. Primed by a sample-barcoded 5' primer and a J-beta primer mix, a second PCR proceeded for roughly 6 to 12 cycles. MiXCR was run by TCRdb on the 5' RACE reads, yielding one entry per CDR3 protein. The table has 1,800,000 or so distinct CDR3 sequences, 30% to 40% seen once. In germline, CDR1 is DFQATT, CDR2 SNEGSKA (reference sequence). The CDR3 totals 15 residues. Trimming removed 3 bases from V and 7 bases from J; junction bases left unmatched: 11. Broader study findings: Across samples, TCR beta diversity tracked strongly with naive T cell percentage. Because sorting was not performed, PBMCs prevented conclusive naive versus antigen-experienced comparison.

Healthy Caucasians from Russia aged roughly 6 to 90 served as donors. The chain carries TRBV20-1 and TRBJ2-7, with 11 positions matching TRBD1. The sample comprised blood. The receptor comes from a human donor in good health. CDR3 residues: CSARRGQGDGEEQYF. DNA for the CDR3: TGCAGTGCTAGGAGGGGACAGGGGGATGGGGAGGAGCAGTACTTC.